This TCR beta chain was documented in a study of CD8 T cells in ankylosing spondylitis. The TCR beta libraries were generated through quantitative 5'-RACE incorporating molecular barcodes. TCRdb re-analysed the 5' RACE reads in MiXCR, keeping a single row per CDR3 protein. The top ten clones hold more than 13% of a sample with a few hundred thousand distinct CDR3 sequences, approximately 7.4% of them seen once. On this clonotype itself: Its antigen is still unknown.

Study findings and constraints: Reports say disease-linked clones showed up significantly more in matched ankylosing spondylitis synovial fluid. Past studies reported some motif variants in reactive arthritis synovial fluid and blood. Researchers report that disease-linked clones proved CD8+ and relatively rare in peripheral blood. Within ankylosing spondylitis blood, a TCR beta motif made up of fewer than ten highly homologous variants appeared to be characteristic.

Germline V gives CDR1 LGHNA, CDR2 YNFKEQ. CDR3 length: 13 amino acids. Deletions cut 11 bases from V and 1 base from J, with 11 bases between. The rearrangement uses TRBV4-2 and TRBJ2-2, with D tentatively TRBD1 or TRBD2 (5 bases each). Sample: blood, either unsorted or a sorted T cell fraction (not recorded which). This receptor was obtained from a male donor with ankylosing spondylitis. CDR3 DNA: TGTGCCGGGGGTACTCTGAACACCGGGGAGCTGTTTTTT. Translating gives CAGGTLNTGELFF.